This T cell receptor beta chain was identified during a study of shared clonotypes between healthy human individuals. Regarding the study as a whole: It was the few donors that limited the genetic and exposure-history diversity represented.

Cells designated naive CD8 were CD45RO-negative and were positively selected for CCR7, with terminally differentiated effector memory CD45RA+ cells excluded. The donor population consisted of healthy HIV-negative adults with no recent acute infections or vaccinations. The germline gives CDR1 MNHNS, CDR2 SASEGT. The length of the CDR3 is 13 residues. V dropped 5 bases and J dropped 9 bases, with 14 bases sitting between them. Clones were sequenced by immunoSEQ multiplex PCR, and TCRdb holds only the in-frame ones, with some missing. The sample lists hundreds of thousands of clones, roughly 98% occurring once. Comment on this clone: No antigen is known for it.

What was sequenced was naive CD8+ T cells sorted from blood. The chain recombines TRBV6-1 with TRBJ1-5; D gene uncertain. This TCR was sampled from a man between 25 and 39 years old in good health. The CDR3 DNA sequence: TGTGCCAGCAGTCCGGACCGCCGGGGGCCCCAGCATTTT. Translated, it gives CASSPDRRGPQHF.